The clone carrying this T cell receptor (beta chain) was seen a handful of times. This sample stems from a study of metastatic and nonmetastatic thyroid tumors. The wider study: Blood and tumor or nodule tissue repertoires from malignant and benign thyroid patients were compared.

This CDR3 has 16 amino acids. Germline CDR1 is LNHNV and CDR2 is YYDKDF (reference sequence). Unmatched junction bases numbered 3, after V lost 0 bases and J lost 2 bases. No patient received treatment before thyroid surgery. TCRdb re-called the PCR reads via MiXCR. The sample consists of 15,000 to 20,000 clones, approximately 31% of them appearing once. Sequenced: tumor tissue. This receptor was obtained from a male donor with papillary thyroid cancer or a benign thyroid nodule (not recorded which). Some clones in this sample may be carry-over from other donors' samples. The V call is TRBV15, the J call TRBJ2-3; 9 nucleotides align to TRBD2. This CDR3 reads CATSRERLAATDTQYF. In DNA, the CDR3 is TGTGCCACCAGCAGAGAAAGACTAGCGGCCACAGATACGCAGTATTTT.